This entry features one TCR beta chain sequence. As judged by recently defined diagnostic criteria, patients with Susac syndrome had definite or probable disease. The data belong to a study of CD8 T cells in Susac syndrome. Reverse transcription of about 0.5 to 1 ug RNA used random hexamers. The CDR3 of TCR beta was amplified by immunoSEQ multiplex PCR across 54 Vbeta and 13 Jbeta. TCRdb re-called the immunoSEQ multiplex PCR reads through MiXCR, storing one row per CDR3 protein. The sample lists some 250,000 distinct CDR3 sequences, about 96% seen once, with approximately 0.094% in the top ten. Sequencing was done on a sample of CD4+ T cells from PBMCs. The source is a human donor with Susac syndrome.

DNA for the CDR3: TGCGCCAGCAGCCAGGGTTATGAGCAAGGGACCCAGCATTTT. The encoded protein is CASSQGYEQGTQHF. The V and J genes are TRBV4-1 and TRBJ1-5; D gene unclear. Germline loops: CDR1 MGHRA, CDR2 YSYEKL. The V end lost 3 bases, the J end lost 11 bases, and 17 bases lay between the germline ends. CDR3 length: 14 residues.